The 10 T cell receptor beta chains presented below share a single source sample, sequenced in a study of vaccination and CD4 T cells after COVID-19. For these receptors, no antigen is known. The treatment is: approximately 9-day PBMC culture with coronavirus spike peptide pools or control peptides (ViraFEST assay). Sequence data for DNA of cultured CD4+ T cells were generated by the Oncomine TCR Beta short-read assay. TCRdb re-analysed the PCR reads in MiXCR, keeping a single row per CDR3 protein. In the table there are roughly 24,000 distinct CDR3 sequences, roughly two fifths of which are singletons. The material sequenced was CD4+ T cells from blood, cultured in vitro. All receptors derive from a human donor who had recovered from COVID-19.

The rearrangement joins TRBV10-3 to TRBJ2-3, with no clear D. The CDR3 consists of 16 residues. The V end was cut by 7 bases, the J end by 2 bases, with 19 bases between. CDR1 and CDR2 from the germline V gene are ENHRY and SYGVKD. CDR3 sequence: CAINGIISLDTDTQYF. The CDR3 DNA is TGTGCCATCAACGGTATTATAAGCTTGGACACAGATACGCAGTATTTT.

The chain joins TRBV27 to TRBJ1-4, with D unclear. V was pared by 2 bases and J by 10 bases, with 11 bases between. The CDR3 loop spans 13 amino acids. CDR1 and CDR2 (germline): MNHEY, SMNVEV (reference sequence). The CDR3 DNA reads TGTGCCAGCAGTTTAACGGGAACCTCAAAACTGTTTTTT. Residues: CASSLTGTSKLFF.

This clonotype was observed a handful of times. The rearrangement uses TRBV6-2 or TRBV6-3 and TRBJ1-4; the match to TRBD1 covers 7 bases. The CDR3 contains 15 residues. Trimming took 7 bases from V and 4 from J; bases not matched to a gene: 9. Germline lookup yields CDR1 MNHEY and CDR2 SVGEGT. The CDR3 DNA reads TGTGCCAGCAACCCCCGGGACAGCGGTAATGAAAAACTGTTTTTT. Its protein is CASNPRDSGNEKLFF.

This chain joins TRBV19 and TRBJ1-6, with D hard to call. Trimming removed 3 bases at V and 10 bases at J, with 10 bases between. Germline V gene data show CDR1 as LNHDA and CDR2 as SQIVND (reference sequence). The CDR3 is made up of 13 amino acids. CDR3 bases: TGTGCCAGTAGTATCTGGGAAGACTCACCCCTCCACTTT. Its translation: CASSIWEDSPLHF. The full variable domain, in which reference TRBV19 and TRBJ1-6 provide the parts outside the CDR3, is DGGITQSPKYLFRKEGQNVTLSCEQNLNHDAMYWYRQDPGQGLRLIYYSQIVNDFQKGDIAEGYSVSREKKESFPLTVTSAQKNPTAFYLCASSIWEDSPLHFGNGTRLTVT.

This clonotype has just a few counts. The J gene is TRBJ2-3, the V gene TRBV20-1; D not certain. CDR3 length: 12 residues. The germline V gene has CDR1 DFQATT and CDR2 SNEGSKA (reference sequence). V lost 6 bases and J 3 bases, leaving 10 bases between the germline ends. In DNA, the CDR3 is TGCAGTGCAAGACAAGAGACAGATACGCAGTATTTT. It translates to CSARQETDTQYF.

A few counts support this clonotype. The V gene is TRBV20-1, the J gene TRBJ1-4; D is unresolved. V was clipped by 3 bases and J by 8 bases, with 7 bases between them. CDR1 and CDR2 (germline): DFQATT, SNEGSKA (reference sequence). This CDR3 contains 11 residues. CDR3 sequence reads: CSARNSEKLFF. In DNA, the CDR3 is TGCAGTGCTAGGAATAGCGAAAAACTGTTTTTT.

The chain employs TRBV10-3 and TRBJ2-3; D is undetermined. The V end lost 5 bases, the J end lost 2 bases, and 8 bases lay between the germline ends. Germline CDR1 and CDR2: ENHRY and SYGVKD. CDR3 length: 13 residues. The CDR3 region is CAISMGSTDTQYF. CDR3 DNA: TGTGCCATCAGTATGGGTTCCACAGATACGCAGTATTTT.

The chain has TRBV29-1 and TRBJ2-7, with unresolved D. Germline CDR1 SQVTM, CDR2 ANQGSEA. The length of the CDR3 is 12 residues. V was pared by 5 bases and J by 2 bases, with 10 bases between. The CDR3 sequence: CSVSPGTYEQYF. CDR3 bases: TGCAGCGTTTCCCCTGGCACCTACGAGCAGTACTTC.

This clonotype was recorded a few times. The chain recombines TRBV20-1 with TRBJ1-5; possible D gene TRBD1, 6 bases. Trimming cost V 6 bases and J 6 bases, with 15 bases left between them. This CDR3 spans 13 amino acids. Germline-derived CDR1 and CDR2 are DFQATT and SNEGSKA (reference sequence). The CDR3 DNA reads as TGCAGTGCCACCCGGGGGGCTGGTCAGCCCCAGCATTTT. Translating gives CSATRGAGQPQHF.

The chain links TRBV24-1 to TRBJ2-3; D ambiguous. The CDR3 totals 16 residues. The ends were cut back, 0 bases at V and 1 base at J, with 10 bases in the middle. Germline CDR1 reads KGHDR; CDR2 reads SFDVKD. The DNA of the CDR3 is TGTGCCACCAGTGATTTGAAGCAGCAGGGCACAGATACGCAGTATTTT. It yields the protein CATSDLKQQGTDTQYF.